This record covers a single T cell receptor beta chain. The sample is drawn from a study of blood T cell repertoires in COVID-19. TCRdb's table, derived via immunoSEQ multiplex PCR, lists solely in-frame clones and lacks some. The table shows roughly 250,000 clones, with around 90% occurring only once. CDR3 length: 14 amino acids. Germline loops: CDR1 MNHEY, CDR2 SVGAGI. V trimming: 7 bases; J trimming: 2 bases; junction bases outside the gene matches: 3. This receptor was identified in a man between 60 and 70 years old who had recovered from COVID-19. The chain is built from TRBV6-5 and TRBJ1-5, with 9 bases identical to TRBD1. The sequencing sample was made of peripheral blood. The CDR3 sequence: CASTRTGGNQPQHF. The DNA of the CDR3 is TGTGCCAGCACGCGGACAGGGGGCAATCAGCCCCAGCATTTT.